The clone carrying this TCR beta chain was recorded many times. Its antigen remains unknown. This entry belongs to a study of T-cell reconstitution after alpha-beta-depleted transplantation in children. Findings and limits, study-wide: Surviving thymic progenitors and recipient T cells were the source of high TCRbeta diversity at day 60 in some patients. Where alpha-beta T cells came from about two months after transplant was reportedly several hundred expanded graft clones. After one year, T-cell counts and TCRbeta diversity mostly came from new T cells.

TCRbeta library preparation incorporated unique molecular identifiers. TCRdb re-called the PCR reads with MiXCR, one entry per CDR3 protein. In the table there are approximately 200,000 distinct CDR3 sequences, roughly 6.3% of which are singletons. This CDR3 has 16 residues. CDR1 is DFQATT and CDR2 is SNEGSKA in the germline V gene (reference sequence). Between the trimmed V and J ends, which lost 5 bases and 0 bases, there was a span of 17 bases. The receptor's source is a girl in the first two years of life with combined immunodeficiency, due to receive a stem cell transplant. This specimen consisted of PBMCs, obtained before TCRalphabeta/CD19-depleted stem cell transplant. The V and J genes are TRBV20-1 and TRBJ2-1, with D possibly being TRBD1 (6 bases). The CDR3 sequence is CSAVRGTWSSYNEQFF. In nucleotides, the CDR3 is TGCAGTGCTGTCAGGGGTACTTGGAGCTCCTACAATGAGCAGTTCTTC.